This entry describes one T cell receptor beta chain. The antigen remains undetermined. The record originates from a study of CD8 T cells in ankylosing spondylitis. The study's findings and limits: According to the report, clones linked to the disease were significantly enriched in matched synovial fluid samples taken from ankylosing spondylitis patients. Seemingly distinctive of ankylosing spondylitis blood was a TCR beta motif formed by eight highly homologous variants.

With molecular barcodes, quantitative 5'-RACE was used to make the TCR beta libraries. A single record per CDR3 protein comes from TCRdb applying MiXCR to the 5' RACE reads. The table includes some 800,000 distinct CDR3 sequences, approximately 12% detected once. The CDR3 is 15 amino acids. Germline lookup yields CDR1 SGHVS and CDR2 FQNEAQ. V was clipped by 5 bases and J by 4 bases; unmatched bases: 9. J is TRBJ1-2 and V is TRBV7-8, with 8 nucleotides matching TRBD1. Sequencing used blood, either unsorted or a sorted T cell fraction (not recorded which). This TCR was recovered from a male donor with ankylosing spondylitis. In DNA form, the CDR3 reads TGTGCCAGCAGCCTTTTCCCGGGACAGGTCTATGGCTACACCTTC. It yields the protein CASSLFPGQVYGYTF.